Sequencing of this T cell receptor (beta chain) was carried out in a study of T-cell memory formation after mild COVID-19. The table lists this clonotype with a few counts. What it recognizes is unknown. V shed 0 bases and J 1 base; nucleotides not matched to a gene: 11. The CDR3 spans 18 residues. The V gene's germline CDR1 is LGHDT and CDR2 YNNKEL (reference sequence). TCRalpha and TCRbeta libraries used 5'RACE with constant-segment primers and UMIs. MiXCR, applied by TCRdb to the 5' RACE reads, yields one record per CDR3 protein. Of about 470,000 distinct CDR3 sequences listed, roughly 20% are singletons. Findings and caveats of the study: CM and EM subsets held most contracting CD4+ clones; EMRA held CD8+ ones. Memory from before infection featured some responding clones, which suggests cross-reactive memory joined. Day 15 to 85 contracting clones showed balanced CD4/CD8; day 15 to 37 expanders favored CD4+.

The chain is built from TRBV3-1 and TRBJ1-2, with 7 nucleotides matching TRBD1. The origin of this receptor is an adult woman who had mild COVID-19 (a few samples of this study predate the infection). Cell type and time point are not known. The sequencing input was PBMCs or a T cell subset sorted from them (not recorded which). CDR3 nucleotides: TGTGCCAGCAGCCAAGAGGTTGCGCGGGACAGCCTTAACTATGGCTACACCTTC. Protein: CASSQEVARDSLNYGYTF.